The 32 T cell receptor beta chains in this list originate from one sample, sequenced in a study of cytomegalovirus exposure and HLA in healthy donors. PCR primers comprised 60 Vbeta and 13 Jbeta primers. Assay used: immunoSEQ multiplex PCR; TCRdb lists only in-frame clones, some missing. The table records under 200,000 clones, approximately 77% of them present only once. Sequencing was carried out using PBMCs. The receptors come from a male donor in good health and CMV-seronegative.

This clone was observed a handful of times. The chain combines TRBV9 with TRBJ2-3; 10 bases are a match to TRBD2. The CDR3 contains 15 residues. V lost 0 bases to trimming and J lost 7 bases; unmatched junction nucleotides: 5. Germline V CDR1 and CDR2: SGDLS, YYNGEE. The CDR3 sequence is CASSVVAGGVNTQYF. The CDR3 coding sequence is TGTGCCAGCAGCGTAGTAGCGGGAGGAGTAAATACGCAGTATTTT. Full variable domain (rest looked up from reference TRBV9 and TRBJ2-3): DSGVTQTPKHLITATGQRVTLRCSPRSGDLSVYWYQQSLDQGLQFLIQYYNGEERAKGNILERFSAQQFPDLHSELNLSSLELGDSALYFCASSVVAGGVNTQYFGPGTRLTVL.

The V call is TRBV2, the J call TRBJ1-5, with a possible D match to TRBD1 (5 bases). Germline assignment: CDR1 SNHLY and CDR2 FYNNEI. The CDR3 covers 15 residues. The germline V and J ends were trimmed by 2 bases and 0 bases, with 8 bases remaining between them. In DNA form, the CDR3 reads TGTGCCAGCAGTGAACAGGGTTTTAGCAATCAGCCCCAGCATTTT. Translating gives CASSEQGFSNQPQHF. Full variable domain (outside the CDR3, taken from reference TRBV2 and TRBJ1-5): EPEVTQTPSHQVTQMGQEVILRCVPISNHLYFYWYRQILGQKVEFLVSFYNNEISEKSEIFDDQFSVERPDGSNFTLKIRSTKLEDSAMYFCASSEQGFSNQPQHFGDGTRLSIL.

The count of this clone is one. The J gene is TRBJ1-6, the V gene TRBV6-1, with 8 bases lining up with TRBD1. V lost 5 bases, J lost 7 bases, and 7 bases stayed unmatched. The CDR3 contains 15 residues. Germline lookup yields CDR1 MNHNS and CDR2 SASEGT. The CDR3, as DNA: TGTGCCAGCAGTAAACCAGGGGGCGTAAATTCACCCCTCCACTTT. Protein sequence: CASSKPGGVNSPLHF.

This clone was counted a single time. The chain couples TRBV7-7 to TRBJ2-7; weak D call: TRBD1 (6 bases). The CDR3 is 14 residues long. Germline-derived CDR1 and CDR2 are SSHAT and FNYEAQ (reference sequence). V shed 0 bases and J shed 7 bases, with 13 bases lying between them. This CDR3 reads CASSLAGRGHEQYF. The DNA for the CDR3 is TGTGCCAGCAGCTTAGCGGGCAGGGGACATGAGCAGTACTTC.

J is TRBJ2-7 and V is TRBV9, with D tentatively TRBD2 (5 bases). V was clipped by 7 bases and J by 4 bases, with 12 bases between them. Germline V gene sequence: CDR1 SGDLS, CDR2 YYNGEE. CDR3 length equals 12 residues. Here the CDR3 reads CASGRTEYEQYF. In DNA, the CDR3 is TGTGCCAGCGGCAGGACTGAGTACGAGCAGTACTTC. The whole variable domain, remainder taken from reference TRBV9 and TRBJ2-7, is DSGVTQTPKHLITATGQRVTLRCSPRSGDLSVYWYQQSLDQGLQFLIQYYNGEERAKGNILERFSAQQFPDLHSELNLSSLELGDSALYFCASGRTEYEQYFGPGTRLTVT.

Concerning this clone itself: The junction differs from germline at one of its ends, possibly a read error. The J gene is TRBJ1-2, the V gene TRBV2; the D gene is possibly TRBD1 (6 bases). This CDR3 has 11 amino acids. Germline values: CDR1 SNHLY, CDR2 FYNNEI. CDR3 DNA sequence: TGTGCCAGCAGTCCCGGGACACAGACCCTCTTC. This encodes CASSPGTQTLF.

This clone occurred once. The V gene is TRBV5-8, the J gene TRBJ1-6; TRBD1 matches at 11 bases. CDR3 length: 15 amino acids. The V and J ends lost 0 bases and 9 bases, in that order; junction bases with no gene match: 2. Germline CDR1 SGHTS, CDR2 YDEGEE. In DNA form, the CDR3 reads TGTGCCAGCAGCTTGGCCGGGACAGGGGGTTCACCCCTCCACTTT. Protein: CASSLAGTGGSPLHF.

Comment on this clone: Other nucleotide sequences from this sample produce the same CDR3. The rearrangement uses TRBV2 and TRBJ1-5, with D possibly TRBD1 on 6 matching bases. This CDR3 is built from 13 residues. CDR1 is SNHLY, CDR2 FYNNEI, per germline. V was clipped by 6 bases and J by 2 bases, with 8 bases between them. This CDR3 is CASRRQGNQPQHF. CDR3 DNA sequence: TGTGCCAGCAGAAGACAGGGCAATCAGCCCCAGCATTTT.

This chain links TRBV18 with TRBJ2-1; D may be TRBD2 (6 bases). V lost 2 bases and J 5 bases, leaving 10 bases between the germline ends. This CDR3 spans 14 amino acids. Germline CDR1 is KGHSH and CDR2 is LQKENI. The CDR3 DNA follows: TGTGCCAGCTCACCAACTAGCCGAGACAATGAGCAGTTCTTC. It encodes CASSPTSRDNEQFF.

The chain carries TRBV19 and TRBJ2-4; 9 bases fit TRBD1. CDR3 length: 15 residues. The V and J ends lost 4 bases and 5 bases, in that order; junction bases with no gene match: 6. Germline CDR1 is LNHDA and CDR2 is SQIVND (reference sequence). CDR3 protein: CASSTRTGAQNIQYF. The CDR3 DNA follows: TGTGCCAGTAGTACCCGGACAGGGGCCCAAAACATTCAGTACTTC.

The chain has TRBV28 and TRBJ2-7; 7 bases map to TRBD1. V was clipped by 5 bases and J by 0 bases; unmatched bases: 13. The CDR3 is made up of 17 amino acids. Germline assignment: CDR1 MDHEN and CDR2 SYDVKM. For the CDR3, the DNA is TGTGCCAGCAGTGGCACTGACAGGGTTAAAAGCTCCTACGAGCAGTACTTC. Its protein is CASSGTDRVKSSYEQYF.

The CDR3 protein is CASREVTNAYEQYF. The CDR3 DNA reads TGTGCCAGCAGAGAAGTCACAAACGCCTACGAGCAGTACTTC. V gene TRBV4-2 combines with J gene TRBJ2-7; D remains unclear. The germline V and J ends were trimmed by 6 bases and 2 bases, with 14 bases remaining between them. Germline V gene sequence: CDR1 LGHNA, CDR2 YNFKEQ. The CDR3 contains 14 residues.

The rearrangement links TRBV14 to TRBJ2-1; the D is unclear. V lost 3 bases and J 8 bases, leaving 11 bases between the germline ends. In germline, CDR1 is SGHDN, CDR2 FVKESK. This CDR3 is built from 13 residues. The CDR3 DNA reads TGTGCCAGCAGCCACGGTCGGCAGGATGAGCAGTTCTTC. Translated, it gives CASSHGRQDEQFF.

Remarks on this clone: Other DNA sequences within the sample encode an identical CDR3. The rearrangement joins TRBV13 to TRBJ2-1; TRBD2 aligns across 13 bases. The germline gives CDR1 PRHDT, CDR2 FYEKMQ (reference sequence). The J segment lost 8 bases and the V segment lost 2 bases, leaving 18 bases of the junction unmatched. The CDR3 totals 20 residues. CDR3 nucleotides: TGTGCCAGCAGCTTAATGGGGGGGACTAGCGGGACTTGGAATGTCGATGAGCAGTTCTTC. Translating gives CASSLMGGTSGTWNVDEQFF.

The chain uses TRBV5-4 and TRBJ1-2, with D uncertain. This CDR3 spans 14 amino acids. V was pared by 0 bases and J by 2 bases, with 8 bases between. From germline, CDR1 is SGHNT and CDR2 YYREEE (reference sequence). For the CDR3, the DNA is TGTGCCAGCAGCTTGGTAGGGAGAAACTATGGCTACACCTTC. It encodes CASSLVGRNYGYTF.

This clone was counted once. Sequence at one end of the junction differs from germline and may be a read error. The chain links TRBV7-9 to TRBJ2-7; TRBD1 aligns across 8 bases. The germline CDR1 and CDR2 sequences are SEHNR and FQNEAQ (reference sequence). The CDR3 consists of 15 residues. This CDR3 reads CSSSLVGTGSYEQYF. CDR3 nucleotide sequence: TGTTCCAGCAGCTTGGTCGGGACAGGCTCCTACGAGCAGTACTTC. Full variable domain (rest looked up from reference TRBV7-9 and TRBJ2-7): DTGVSQNPRHKITKRGQNVTFRCDPISEHNRLYWYRQTLGQGPEFLTYFQNEAQLEKSRLLSDRFSAERPKGSFSTLEIQRTEQGDSAMYLCSSSLVGTGSYEQYFGPGTRLTVT.

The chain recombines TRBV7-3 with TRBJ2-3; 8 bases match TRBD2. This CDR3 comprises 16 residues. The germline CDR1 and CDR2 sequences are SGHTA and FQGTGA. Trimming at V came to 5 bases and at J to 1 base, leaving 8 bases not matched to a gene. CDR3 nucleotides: TGTGCCAGCAGCCAAGCGGGGGCGGGGGGCACAGATACGCAGTATTTT. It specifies CASSQAGAGGTDTQYF.

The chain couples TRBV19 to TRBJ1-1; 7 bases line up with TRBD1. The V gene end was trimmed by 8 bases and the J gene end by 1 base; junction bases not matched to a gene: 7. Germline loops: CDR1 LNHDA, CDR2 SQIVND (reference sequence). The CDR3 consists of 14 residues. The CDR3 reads CASRIPGGNTEAFF. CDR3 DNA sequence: TGTGCCAGTCGCATACCAGGGGGGAACACTGAAGCTTTCTTT.

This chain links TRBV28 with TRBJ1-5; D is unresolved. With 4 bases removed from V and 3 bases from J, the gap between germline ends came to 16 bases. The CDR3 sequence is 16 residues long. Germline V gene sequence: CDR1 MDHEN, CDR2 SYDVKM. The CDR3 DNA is TGTGCCAGCAGTTCACCCGTTGAGAGAACCAATCAGCCCCAGCATTTT. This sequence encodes CASSSPVERTNQPQHF.

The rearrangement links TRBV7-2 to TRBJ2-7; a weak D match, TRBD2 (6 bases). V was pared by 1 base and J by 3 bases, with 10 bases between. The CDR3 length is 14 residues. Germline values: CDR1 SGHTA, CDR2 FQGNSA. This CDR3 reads CASSLVRTNYEQYF. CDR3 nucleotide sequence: TGTGCCAGCAGCTTAGTTAGGACTAACTACGAGCAGTACTTC.

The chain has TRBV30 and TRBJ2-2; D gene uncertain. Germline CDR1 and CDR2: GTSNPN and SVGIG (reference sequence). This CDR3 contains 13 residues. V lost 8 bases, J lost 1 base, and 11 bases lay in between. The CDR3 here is CAVSPRNTGELFF. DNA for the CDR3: TGTGCCGTCTCCCCGAGGAACACCGGGGAGCTGTTTTTT.

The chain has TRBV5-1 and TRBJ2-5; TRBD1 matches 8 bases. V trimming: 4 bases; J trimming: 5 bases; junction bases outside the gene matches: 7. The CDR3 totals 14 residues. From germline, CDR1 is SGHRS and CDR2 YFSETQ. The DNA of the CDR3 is TGCGCCAGCAGCCTGGACAGGGTGATGGAGACCCAGTACTTC. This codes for CASSLDRVMETQYF.

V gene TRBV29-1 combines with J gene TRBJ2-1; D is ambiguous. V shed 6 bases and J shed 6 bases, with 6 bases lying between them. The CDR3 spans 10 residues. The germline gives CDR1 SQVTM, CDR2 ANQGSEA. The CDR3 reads CSVATNEQFF. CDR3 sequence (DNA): TGCAGCGTAGCAACCAATGAGCAGTTCTTC.

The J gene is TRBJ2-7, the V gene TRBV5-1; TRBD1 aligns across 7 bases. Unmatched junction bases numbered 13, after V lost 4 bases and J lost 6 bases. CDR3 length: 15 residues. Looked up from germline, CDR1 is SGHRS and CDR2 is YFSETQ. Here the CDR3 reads CASSPGDRQGGEQYF. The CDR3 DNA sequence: TGCGCCAGCAGCCCTGGAGACCGACAGGGTGGCGAGCAGTACTTC.

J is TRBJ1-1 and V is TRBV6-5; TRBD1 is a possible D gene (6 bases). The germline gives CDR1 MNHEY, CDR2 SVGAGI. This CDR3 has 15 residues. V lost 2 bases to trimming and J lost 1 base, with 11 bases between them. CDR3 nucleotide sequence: TGTGCCAGCAGTTACACCCGACAGGCGAACACTGAAGCTTTCTTT. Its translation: CASSYTRQANTEAFF.

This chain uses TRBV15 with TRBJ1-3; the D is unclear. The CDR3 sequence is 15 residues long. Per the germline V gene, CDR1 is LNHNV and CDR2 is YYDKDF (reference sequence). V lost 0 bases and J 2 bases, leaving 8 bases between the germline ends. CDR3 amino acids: CATSRDVVAGNTIYF. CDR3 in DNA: TGTGCCACCAGCAGAGACGTAGTGGCTGGAAACACCATATATTTT.

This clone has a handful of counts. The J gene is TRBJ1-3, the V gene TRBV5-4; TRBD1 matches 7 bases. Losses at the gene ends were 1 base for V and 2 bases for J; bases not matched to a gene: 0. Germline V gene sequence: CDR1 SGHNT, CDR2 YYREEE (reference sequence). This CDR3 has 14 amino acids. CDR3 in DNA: TGTGCCAGCAGCTTGACAGGGGCTGGAAACACCATATATTTT. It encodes CASSLTGAGNTIYF.

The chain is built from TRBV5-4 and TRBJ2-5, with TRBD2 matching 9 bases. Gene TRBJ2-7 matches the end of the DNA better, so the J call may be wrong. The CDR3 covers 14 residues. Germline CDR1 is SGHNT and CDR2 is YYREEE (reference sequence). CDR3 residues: CASSTGTSFYEQYF. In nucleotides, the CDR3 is TGTGCCAGCAGCACCGGGACTAGCTTCTACGAGCAGTACTTC.

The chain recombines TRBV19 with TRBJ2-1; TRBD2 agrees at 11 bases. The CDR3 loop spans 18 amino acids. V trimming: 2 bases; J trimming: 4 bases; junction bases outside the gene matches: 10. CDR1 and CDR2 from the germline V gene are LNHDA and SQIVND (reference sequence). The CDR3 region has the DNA TGTGCCAGTAGTATACCGGAGAGGGGACTAGCGGAGTACAATGAGCAGTTCTTC. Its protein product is CASSIPERGLAEYNEQFF.

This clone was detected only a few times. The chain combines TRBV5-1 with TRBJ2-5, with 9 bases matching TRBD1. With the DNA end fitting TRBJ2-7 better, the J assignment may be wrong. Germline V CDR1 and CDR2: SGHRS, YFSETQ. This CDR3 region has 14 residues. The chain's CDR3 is CASSSGTGIYEQYF. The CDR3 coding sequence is TGCGCCAGCAGCTCCGGGACAGGGATCTACGAGCAGTACTTC.

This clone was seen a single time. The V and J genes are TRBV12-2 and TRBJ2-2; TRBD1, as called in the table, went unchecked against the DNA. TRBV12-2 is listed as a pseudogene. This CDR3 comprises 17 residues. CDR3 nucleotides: TGTGCAAGTCGCTTAGTAGTCGCAGGCCCAATTTCCGGGGAGCTGTTTTTT. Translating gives CASRLVVAGPISGELFF.

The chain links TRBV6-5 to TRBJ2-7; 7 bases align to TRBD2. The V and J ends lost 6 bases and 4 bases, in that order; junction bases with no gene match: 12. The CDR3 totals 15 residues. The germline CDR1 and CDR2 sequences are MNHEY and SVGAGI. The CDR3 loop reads CASSPGLVRTYEQYF. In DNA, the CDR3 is TGTGCCAGCAGCCCCGGACTAGTACGGACTTACGAGCAGTACTTC.